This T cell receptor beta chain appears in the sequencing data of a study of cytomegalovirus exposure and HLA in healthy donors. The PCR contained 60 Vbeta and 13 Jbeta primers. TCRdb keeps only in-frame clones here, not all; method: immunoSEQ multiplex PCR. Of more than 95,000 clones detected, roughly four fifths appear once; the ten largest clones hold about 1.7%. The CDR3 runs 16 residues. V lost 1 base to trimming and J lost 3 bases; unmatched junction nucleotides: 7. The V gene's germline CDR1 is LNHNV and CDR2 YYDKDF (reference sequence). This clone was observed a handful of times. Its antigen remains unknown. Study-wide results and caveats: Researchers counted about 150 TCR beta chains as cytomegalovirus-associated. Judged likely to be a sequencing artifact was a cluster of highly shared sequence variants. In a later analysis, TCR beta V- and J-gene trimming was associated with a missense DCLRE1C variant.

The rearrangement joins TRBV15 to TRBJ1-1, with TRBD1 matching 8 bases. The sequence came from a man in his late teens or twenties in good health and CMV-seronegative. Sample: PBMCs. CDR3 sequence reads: CATSRGPGGGDTEAFF. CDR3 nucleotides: TGTGCCACCAGCAGAGGCCCAGGGGGCGGGGACACTGAAGCTTTCTTT.